This TCR beta chain was captured by sequencing in a study of shared clonotypes between healthy human individuals. Study-wide results and limits: Only a few donors were included, so the genetic and exposure-history diversity represented was limited. It was the non-shared clonotypes that had lower generation probabilities than clonotypes shared by all four donors. The researchers took only blood, and tissue repertoires probably look different.

To note about this clone: The antigen remains undetermined. Other DNA sequences from this sample encode an identical CDR3 as well.

This CDR3 region has 15 residues. V dropped 0 bases and J dropped 0; count of bases not matched to a gene: 2. From germline, CDR1 is SGHTS and CDR2 YDEGEE. Naive CD8 cells, CD45RO-negative and positively selected for CCR7, excluded terminally differentiated effector memory CD45RA+ cells. Assay: immunoSEQ multiplex PCR; the TCRdb copy retains only in-frame clones and omits some. The sample lists under 700,000 clones; roughly 95% were seen once. The TCR comes from a woman in her 30s in good health. Sequenced sample: naive CD8+ T cells sorted from blood. This chain connects TRBV5-8 to TRBJ1-1; 7 nucleotides line up with TRBD1. The CDR3 loop is CASSLVRGLNTEAFF. The CDR3, as DNA: TGTGCCAGCAGCTTGGTAAGGGGGCTGAACACTGAAGCTTTCTTT. The full variable domain, in which reference TRBV5-8 and TRBJ1-1 provide the parts outside the CDR3, is EAGVTQSPTHLIKTRGQQATLRCSPISGHTSVYWYQQALGLGLQFLLWYDEGEERNRGNFPPRFSGRQFPNYSSELNVNALELEDSALYLCASSLVRGLNTEAFFGQGTRLTVV.